The source of this TCR beta chain is a study of T-cell memory formation after mild COVID-19. MiXCR, run by TCRdb on the 5' RACE reads, gives a single entry per CDR3 protein. The top ten clones hold about 2% of a sample with more than 120,000 distinct CDR3 sequences, 15% to 20% of them seen once. The ends lost 4 bases at V and 0 bases at J; junction bases unmatched: 3. CDR1 is SQVTM and CDR2 is ANQGSEA in the germline V gene. This CDR3 has 14 residues. This clonotype was observed a handful of times. The clonotype was recovered from an adult woman who had mild COVID-19 (a few samples of this study predate the infection). Cell type and time point are not known. The chain couples TRBV29-1 to TRBJ1-1, with 9 bases fitting TRBD1. Sequencing used PBMCs or a T cell subset sorted from them (not recorded which). In DNA form, the CDR3 reads TGCAGCGTTGTAGGACAGGGGTTGAACACTGAAGCTTTCTTT. Its translation: CSVVGQGLNTEAFF.